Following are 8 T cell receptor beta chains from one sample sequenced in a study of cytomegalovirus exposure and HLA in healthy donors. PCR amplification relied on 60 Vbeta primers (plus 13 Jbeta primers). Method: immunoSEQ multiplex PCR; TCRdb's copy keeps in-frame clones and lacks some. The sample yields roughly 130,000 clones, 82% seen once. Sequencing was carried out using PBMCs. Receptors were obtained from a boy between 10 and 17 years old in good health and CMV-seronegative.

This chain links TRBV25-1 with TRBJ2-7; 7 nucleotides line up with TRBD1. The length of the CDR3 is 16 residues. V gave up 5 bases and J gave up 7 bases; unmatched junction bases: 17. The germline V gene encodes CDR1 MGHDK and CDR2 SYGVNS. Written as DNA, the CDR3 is TGTGCCAGCAGTCTGAATGGAAGGGGGCCCCTGAGTGAGCAGTACTTC. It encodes CASSLNGRGPLSEQYF.

The CDR3 DNA reads as TGTGCCAGCAGCGCGAACAGGGGGAACACTGAAGCTTTCTTT. Residues: CASSANRGNTEAFF. This chain links TRBV9 with TRBJ1-1; 7 nucleotides agree with TRBD1. The length of the CDR3 is 14 residues. With 3 bases clipped from V and 1 base from J, the junction kept 3 bases outside the gene matches. Germline V gene lookup returns CDR1 SGDLS and CDR2 YYNGEE.

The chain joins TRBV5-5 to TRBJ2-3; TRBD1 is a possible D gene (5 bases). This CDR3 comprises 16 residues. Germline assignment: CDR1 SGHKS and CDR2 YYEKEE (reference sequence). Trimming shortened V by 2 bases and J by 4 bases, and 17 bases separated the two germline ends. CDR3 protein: CASSLLQGWSADTQYF. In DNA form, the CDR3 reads TGTGCCAGCAGCTTACTCCAGGGTTGGAGCGCAGATACGCAGTATTTT.

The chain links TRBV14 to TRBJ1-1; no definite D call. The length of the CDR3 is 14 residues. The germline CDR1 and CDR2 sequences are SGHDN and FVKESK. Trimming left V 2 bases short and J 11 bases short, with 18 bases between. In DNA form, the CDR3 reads TGTGCCAGCAGCCAATGGAGGGTCCTCCAGCAGGCTTTCTTT. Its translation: CASSQWRVLQQAFF.

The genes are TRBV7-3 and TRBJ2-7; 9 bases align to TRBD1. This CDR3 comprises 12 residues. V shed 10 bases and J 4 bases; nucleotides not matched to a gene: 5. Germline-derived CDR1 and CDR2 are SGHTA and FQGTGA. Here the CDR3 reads CATRDRAYEQYF. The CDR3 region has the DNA TGTGCCACCCGGGACAGGGCGTACGAGCAGTACTTC.

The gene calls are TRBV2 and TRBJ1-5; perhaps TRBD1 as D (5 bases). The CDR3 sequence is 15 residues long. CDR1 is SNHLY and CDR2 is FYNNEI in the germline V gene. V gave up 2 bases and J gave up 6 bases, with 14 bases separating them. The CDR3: CASSEMFRDGQPQHF. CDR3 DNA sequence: TGTGCCAGCAGTGAAATGTTCAGGGATGGTCAGCCCCAGCATTTT.

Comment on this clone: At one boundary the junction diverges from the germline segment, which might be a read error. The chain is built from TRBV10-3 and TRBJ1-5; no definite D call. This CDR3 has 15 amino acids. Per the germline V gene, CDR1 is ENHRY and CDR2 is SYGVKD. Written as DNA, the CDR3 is TGTGCCACCCGAGACACTCCTCCAAGCACTCAGCCCCAGCATTTT. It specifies CATRDTPPSTQPQHF.

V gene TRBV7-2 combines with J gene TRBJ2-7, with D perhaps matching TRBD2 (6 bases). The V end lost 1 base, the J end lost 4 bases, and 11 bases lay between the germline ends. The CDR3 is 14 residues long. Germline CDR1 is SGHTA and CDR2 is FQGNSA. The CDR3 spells CASSLEGLEYEQYF. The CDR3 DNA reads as TGTGCCAGCAGCTTAGAGGGACTGGAGTACGAGCAGTACTTC.